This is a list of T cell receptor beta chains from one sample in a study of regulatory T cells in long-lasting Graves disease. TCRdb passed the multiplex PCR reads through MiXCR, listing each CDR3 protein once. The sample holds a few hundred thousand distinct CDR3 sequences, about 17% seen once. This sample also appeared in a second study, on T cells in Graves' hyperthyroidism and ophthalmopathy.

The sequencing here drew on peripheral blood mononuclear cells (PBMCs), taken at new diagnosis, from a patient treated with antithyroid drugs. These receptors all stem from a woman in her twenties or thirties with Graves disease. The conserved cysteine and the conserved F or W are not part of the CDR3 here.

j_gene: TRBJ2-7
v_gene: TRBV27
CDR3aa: ASSPLRAGGREQY

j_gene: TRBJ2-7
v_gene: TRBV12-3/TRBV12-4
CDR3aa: ASQPGLAGQEQY

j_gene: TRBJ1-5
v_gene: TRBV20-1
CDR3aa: SARSGGPNQPQH

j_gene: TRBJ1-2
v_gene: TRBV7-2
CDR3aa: ASSPQGDYGYT

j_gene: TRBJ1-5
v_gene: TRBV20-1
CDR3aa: SAISDDNLLIFSQH

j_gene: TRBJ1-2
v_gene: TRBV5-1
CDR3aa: ASSLAPGNGYT

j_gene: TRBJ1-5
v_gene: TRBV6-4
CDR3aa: ASMIRQPQH

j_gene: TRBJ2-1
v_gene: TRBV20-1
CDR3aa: SLPGLASDSYNEQF

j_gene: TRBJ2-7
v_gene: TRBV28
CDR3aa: ASSLTGAAGEQY

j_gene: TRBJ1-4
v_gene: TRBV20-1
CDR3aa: SARAGTDEGKLF

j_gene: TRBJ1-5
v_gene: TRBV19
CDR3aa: ASSINPTGANQPQH

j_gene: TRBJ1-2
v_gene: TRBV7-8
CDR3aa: ASSPKARARGGYT

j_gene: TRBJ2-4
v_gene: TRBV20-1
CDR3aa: SARTRDVVGVAKNIQY

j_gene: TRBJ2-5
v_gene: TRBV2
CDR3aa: ASMLGLATETQY